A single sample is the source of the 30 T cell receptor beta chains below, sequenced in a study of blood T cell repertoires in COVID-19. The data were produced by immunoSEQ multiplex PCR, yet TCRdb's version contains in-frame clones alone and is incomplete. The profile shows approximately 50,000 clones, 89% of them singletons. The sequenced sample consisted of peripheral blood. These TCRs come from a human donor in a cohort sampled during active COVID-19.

The CDR3 reads CASSLTSEQYF. The CDR3 coding sequence is TGTGCCAGCAGCTTGACTAGCGAGCAGTACTTC. This chain connects TRBV7-2 to TRBJ2-7, with D perhaps TRBD2 (6 bases). Germline CDR1 and CDR2: SGHTA and FQGNSA. This CDR3 comprises 11 residues. The V gene lost 3 bases and the J gene lost 6 bases, with 6 bases spanning the gap.

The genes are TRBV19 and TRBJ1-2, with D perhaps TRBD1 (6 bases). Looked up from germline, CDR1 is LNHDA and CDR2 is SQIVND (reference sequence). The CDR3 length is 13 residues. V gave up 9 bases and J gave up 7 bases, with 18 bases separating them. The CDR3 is CASQYREFGGYTF. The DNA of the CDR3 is TGTGCCAGCCAATACAGGGAGTTCGGTGGCTACACCTTC.

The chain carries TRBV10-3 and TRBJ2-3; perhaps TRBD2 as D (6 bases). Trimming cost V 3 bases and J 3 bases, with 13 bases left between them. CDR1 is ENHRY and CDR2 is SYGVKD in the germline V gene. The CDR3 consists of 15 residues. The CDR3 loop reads CAISDWGGLTDTQYF. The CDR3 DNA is TGTGCCATCAGTGACTGGGGAGGTTTAACAGATACGCAGTATTTT.

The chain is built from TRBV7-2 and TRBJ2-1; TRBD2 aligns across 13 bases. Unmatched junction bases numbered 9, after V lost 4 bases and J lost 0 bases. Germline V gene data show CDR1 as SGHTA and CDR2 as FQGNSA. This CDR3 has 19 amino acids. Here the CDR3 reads CASSWRLAGGTSSYNEQFF. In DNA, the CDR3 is TGTGCCAGCAGCTGGCGACTAGCGGGGGGTACAAGCTCCTACAATGAGCAGTTCTTC.

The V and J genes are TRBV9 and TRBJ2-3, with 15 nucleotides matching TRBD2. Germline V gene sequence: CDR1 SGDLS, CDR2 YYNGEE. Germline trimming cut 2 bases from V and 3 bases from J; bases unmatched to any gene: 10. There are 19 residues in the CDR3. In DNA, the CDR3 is TGTGCCAGCAGCGTGGCCGGGACTAGCGGGGGGTTAATTACAGATACGCAGTATTTT. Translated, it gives CASSVAGTSGGLITDTQYF. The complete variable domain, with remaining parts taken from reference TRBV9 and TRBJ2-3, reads DSGVTQTPKHLITATGQRVTLRCSPRSGDLSVYWYQQSLDQGLQFLIQYYNGEERAKGNILERFSAQQFPDLHSELNLSSLELGDSALYFCASSVAGTSGGLITDTQYFGPGTRLTVL.

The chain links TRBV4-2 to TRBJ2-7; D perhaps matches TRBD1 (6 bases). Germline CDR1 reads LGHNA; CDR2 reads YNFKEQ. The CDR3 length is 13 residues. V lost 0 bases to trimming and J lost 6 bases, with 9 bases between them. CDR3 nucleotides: TGTGCCAGCAGCCAAGAGGGGGCGGGCGAGCAGTACTTC. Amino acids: CASSQEGAGEQYF.

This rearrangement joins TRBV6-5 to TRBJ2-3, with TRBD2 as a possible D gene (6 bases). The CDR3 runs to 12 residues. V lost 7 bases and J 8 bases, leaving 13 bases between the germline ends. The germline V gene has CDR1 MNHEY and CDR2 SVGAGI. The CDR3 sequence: CASTRGGGTQYF. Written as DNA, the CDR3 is TGTGCCAGCACACGGGGAGGCGGTACGCAGTATTTT.

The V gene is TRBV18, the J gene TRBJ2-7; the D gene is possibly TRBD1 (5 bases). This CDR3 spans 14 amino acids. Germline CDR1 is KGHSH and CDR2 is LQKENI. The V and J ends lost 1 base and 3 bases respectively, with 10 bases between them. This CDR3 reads CASSPLDSNYEQYF. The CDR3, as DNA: TGTGCCAGCTCACCACTTGACAGTAACTACGAGCAGTACTTC.

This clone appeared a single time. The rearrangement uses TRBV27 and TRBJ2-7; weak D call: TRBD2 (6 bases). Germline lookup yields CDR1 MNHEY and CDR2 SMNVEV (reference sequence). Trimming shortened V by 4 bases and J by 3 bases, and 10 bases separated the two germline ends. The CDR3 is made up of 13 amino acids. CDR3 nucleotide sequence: TGTGCCAGCAGTTCCCCTAGCGACTACGAGCAGTACTTC. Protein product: CASSSPSDYEQYF.

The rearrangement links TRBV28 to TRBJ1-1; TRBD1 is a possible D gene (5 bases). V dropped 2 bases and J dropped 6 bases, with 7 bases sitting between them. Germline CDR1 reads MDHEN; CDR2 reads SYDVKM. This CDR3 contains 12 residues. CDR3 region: CASSLQGSEAFF. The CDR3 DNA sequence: TGTGCCAGCAGTTTACAGGGTTCTGAAGCTTTCTTT. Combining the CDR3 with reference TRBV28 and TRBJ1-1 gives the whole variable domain DVKVTQSSRYLVKRTGEKVFLECVQDMDHENMFWYRQDPGLGLRLIYFSYDVKMKEKGDIPEGYSVSREKKERFSLILESASTNQTSMYLCASSLQGSEAFFGQGTRLTVV.

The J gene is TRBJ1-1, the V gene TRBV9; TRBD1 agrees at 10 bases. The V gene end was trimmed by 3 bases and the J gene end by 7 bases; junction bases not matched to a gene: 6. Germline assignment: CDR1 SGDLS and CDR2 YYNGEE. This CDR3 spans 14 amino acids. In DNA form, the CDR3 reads TGTGCCAGCAGCGCCCAGACAGGGGGCGGTGAAGCTTTCTTT. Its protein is CASSAQTGGGEAFF.

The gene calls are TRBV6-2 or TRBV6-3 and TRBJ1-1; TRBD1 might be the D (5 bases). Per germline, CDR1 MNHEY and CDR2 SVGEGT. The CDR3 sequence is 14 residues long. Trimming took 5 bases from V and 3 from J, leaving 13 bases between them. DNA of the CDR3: TGTGCCAGCAGTGACCCTAACAGGTACACTGAAGCTTTCTTT. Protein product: CASSDPNRYTEAFF.

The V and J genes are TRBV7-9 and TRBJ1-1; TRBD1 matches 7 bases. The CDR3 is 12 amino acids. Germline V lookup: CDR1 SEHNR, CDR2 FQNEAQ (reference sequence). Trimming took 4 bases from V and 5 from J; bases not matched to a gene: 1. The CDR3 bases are TGTGCCAGCAGCTCAGGGGGGACTGAAGCTTTCTTT. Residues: CASSSGGTEAFF.

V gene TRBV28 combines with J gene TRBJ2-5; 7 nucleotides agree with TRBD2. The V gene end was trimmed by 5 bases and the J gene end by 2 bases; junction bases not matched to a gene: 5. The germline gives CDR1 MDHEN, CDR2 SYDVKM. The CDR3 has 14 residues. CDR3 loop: CASSPPSGQETQYF. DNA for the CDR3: TGTGCCAGCAGTCCCCCTAGCGGTCAAGAGACCCAGTACTTC. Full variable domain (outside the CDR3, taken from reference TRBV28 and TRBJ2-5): DVKVTQSSRYLVKRTGEKVFLECVQDMDHENMFWYRQDPGLGLRLIYFSYDVKMKEKGDIPEGYSVSREKKERFSLILESASTNQTSMYLCASSPPSGQETQYFGPGTRLLVL.

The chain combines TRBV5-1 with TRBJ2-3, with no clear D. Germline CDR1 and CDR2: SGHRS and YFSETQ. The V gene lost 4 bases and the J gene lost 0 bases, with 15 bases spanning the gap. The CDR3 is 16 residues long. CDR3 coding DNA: TGCGCCAGCAGCGCTTTTTTGCGAGCGAGCACAGATACGCAGTATTTT. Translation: CASSAFLRASTDTQYF.

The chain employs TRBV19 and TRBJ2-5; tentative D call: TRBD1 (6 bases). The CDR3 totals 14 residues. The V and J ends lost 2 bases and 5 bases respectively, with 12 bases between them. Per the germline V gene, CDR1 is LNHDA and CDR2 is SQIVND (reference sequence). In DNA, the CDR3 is TGTGCCAGTAGTATAAGGGGGAGTTGGGAGACCCAGTACTTC. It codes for CASSIRGSWETQYF.

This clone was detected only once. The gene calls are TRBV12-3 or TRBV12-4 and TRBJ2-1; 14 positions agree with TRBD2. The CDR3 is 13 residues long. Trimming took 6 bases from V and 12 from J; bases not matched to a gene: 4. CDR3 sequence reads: CASRWTSGGSQFF. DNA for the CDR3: TGTGCCAGCAGATGGACTAGCGGGGGGTCGCAGTTCTTC.

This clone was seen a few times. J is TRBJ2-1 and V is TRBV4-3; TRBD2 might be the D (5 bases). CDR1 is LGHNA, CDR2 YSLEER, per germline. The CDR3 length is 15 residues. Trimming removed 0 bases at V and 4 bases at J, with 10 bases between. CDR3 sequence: CASSQERAVYNEQFF. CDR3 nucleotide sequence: TGCGCCAGCAGCCAAGAAAGAGCGGTATACAATGAGCAGTTCTTC.

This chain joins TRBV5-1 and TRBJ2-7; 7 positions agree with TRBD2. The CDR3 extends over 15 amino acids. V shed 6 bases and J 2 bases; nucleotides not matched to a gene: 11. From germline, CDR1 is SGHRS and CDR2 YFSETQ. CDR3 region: CASTERAGVAYEQYF. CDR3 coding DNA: TGCGCCAGCACCGAACGCGCGGGAGTTGCCTACGAGCAGTACTTC. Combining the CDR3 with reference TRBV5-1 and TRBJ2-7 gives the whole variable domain KAGVTQTPRYLIKTRGQQVTLSCSPISGHRSVSWYQQTPGQGLQFLFEYFSETQRNKGNFPGRFSGRQFSNSRSEMNVSTLELGDSALYLCASTERAGVAYEQYFGPGTRLTVT.

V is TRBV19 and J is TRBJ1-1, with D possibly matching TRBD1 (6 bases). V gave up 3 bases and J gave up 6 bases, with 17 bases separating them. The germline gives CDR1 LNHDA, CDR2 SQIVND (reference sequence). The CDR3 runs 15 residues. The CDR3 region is CASSMSGADSSEAFF. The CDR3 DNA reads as TGTGCCAGTAGTATGTCAGGGGCAGACTCCTCTGAAGCTTTCTTT.

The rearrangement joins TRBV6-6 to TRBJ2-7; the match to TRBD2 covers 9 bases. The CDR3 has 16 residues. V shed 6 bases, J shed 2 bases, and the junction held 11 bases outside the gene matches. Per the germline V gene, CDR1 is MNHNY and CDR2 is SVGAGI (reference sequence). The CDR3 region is CASSSRAGGEPYEQYF. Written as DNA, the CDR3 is TGTGCCAGCAGCTCGCGGGCGGGGGGGGAGCCCTACGAGCAGTACTTC.

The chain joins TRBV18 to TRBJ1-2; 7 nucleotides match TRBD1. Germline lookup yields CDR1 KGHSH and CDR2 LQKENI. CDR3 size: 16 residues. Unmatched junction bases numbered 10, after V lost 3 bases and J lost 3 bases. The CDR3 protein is CASSPFAQTGDYGYTF. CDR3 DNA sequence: TGTGCCAGCTCACCCTTTGCCCAAACAGGGGACTATGGCTACACCTTC.

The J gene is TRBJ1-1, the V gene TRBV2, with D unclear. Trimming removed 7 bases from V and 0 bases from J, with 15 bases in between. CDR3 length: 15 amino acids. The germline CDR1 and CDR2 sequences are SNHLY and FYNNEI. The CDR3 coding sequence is TGTGCCAGCAAAACGAGTCTGCTGATGAACACTGAAGCTTTCTTT. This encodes CASKTSLLMNTEAFF.

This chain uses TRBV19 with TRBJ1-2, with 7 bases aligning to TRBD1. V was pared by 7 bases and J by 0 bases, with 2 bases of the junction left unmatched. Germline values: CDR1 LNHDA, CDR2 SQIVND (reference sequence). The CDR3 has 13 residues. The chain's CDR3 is CASNGQANYGYTF. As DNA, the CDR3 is TGTGCCAGTAATGGACAGGCTAACTATGGCTACACCTTC.

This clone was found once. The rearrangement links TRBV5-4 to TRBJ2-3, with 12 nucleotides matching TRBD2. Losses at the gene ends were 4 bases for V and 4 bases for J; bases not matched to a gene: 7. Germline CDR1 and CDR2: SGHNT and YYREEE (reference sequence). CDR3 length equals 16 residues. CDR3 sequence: CASSPTSGGLADTQYF. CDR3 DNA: TGTGCCAGCAGCCCGACTAGCGGGGGATTGGCAGATACGCAGTATTTT.

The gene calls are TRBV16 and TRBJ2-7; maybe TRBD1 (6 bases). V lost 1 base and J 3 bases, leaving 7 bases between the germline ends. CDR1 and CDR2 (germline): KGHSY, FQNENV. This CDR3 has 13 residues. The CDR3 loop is CASSQFRGYEQYF. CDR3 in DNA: TGTGCCAGCAGCCAATTCAGGGGCTACGAGCAGTACTTC.

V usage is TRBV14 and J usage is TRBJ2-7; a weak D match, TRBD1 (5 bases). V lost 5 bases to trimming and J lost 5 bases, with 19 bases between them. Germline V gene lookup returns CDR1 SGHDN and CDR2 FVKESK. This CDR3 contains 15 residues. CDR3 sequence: CASSYRATPRDEQYF. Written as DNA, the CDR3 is TGTGCCAGCAGCTACCGGGCCACACCCAGGGACGAGCAGTACTTC.

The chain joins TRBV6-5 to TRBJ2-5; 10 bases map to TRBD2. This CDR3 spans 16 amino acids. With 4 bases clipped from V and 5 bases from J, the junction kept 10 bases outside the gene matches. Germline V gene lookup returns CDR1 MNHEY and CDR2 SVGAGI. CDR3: CASSSYSSGSGETQYF. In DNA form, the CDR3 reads TGTGCCAGCAGTTCTTACTCTAGCGGGAGTGGGGAGACCCAGTACTTC.

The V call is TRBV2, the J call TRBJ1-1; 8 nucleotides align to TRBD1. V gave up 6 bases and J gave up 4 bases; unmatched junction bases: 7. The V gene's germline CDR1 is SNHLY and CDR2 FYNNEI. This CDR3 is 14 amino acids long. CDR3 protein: CASSEQGDGTEAFF. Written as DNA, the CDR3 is TGTGCCAGCAGCGAACAGGGGGATGGCACTGAAGCTTTCTTT.

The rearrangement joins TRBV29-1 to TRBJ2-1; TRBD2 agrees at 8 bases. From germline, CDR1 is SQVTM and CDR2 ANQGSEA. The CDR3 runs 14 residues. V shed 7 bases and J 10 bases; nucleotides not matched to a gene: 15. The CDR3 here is CSAGGASLAGEQFF. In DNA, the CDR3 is TGCAGCGCCGGAGGGGCAAGCTTAGCGGGGGAGCAGTTCTTC.